This T cell receptor beta chain was found in a study of identical twins. TCRdb recomputed calls from the 5' RACE reads with MiXCR, one row per CDR3 protein. Here the sample spans about 570,000 distinct CDR3 sequences, around a tenth being singletons. In its sample, this clonotype was seen a few times. The antigen remains unidentified. The CDR3 contains 17 residues. V was pared by 2 bases and J by 4 bases, with 13 bases of the junction left unmatched. Overall study findings and caveats: Abundant beta clonotypes from cord blood bore fewer insertions; memory repertoires lacked this pattern. Sequences that were beta out-of-frame showed weaker excess twin sharing.

This same sample was also part of a study on yellow fever vaccine responses in identical twins. That work contributes: Reportedly, the T cell response mounted by twins to vaccine seemed partly convergent, partly personalized.

This sequence originates from a woman in her late teens or twenties in good health. The sequencing sample was made of PBMCs. The chain combines TRBV12-3 or TRBV12-4 with TRBJ1-1; TRBD1 aligns across 7 bases. Here the CDR3 DNA reads TGTGCCAGCAGTTTATTTTCGACAGGGTATATGGGCACTGAAGCTTTCTTT. Translated, it gives CASSLFSTGYMGTEAFF.